These 19 T cell receptor beta chains came from one sample sequenced in a study of cytomegalovirus exposure and HLA in healthy donors. The PCR had 60 Vbeta and 13 Jbeta primers. Sequenced by immunoSEQ multiplex PCR; TCRdb stores in-frame clones only, minus some. The profile covers fewer than 200,000 clones, with around 74% appearing a single time and about 2% taken by the ten largest. Sequencing used PBMCs. Source of these receptors: a female donor in good health and CMV-seronegative.

The rearrangement joins TRBV4-1 to TRBJ1-2; D remains unclear. Germline values: CDR1 MGHRA, CDR2 YSYEKL. The CDR3 sequence is 15 residues long. V lost 4 bases, J lost 4 bases, and 16 bases lay in between. The CDR3 DNA is TGCGCCAGCAGCCCTTCAACGGATGGCGGCTATGGCTACACCTTC. It is translated as CASSPSTDGGYGYTF.

This clone was seen more than once but under ten times. The chain employs TRBV2 and TRBJ2-2, with 7 bases matching TRBD1. This CDR3 has 16 residues. Germline CDR1 and CDR2: SNHLY and FYNNEI. Unmatched junction bases numbered 5, after V lost 4 bases and J lost 0 bases. The CDR3 protein is CASSVDRPTNTGELFF. The CDR3, as DNA: TGTGCCAGCAGTGTGGACAGGCCAACGAACACCGGGGAGCTGTTTTTT.

The chain recombines TRBV4-2 with TRBJ1-3, with TRBD1 matching 7 bases. Germline trimming cut 3 bases from V and 2 bases from J; bases unmatched to any gene: 10. Germline V gene data show CDR1 as LGHNA and CDR2 as YNFKEQ. The CDR3 is 17 residues long. CDR3 residues: CASSHGPGGFAGNTIYF. In DNA form, the CDR3 reads TGTGCCAGCAGCCATGGTCCAGGGGGGTTCGCTGGAAACACCATATATTTT.

The chain uses TRBV11-2 and TRBJ1-1; D is undetermined. Germline V gene data show CDR1 as SGHAT and CDR2 as FQNNGV. Trimming removed 2 bases at V and 1 base at J, with 5 bases between. There are 13 residues in the CDR3. The chain's CDR3 is CASSLSENTEAFF. In nucleotides, the CDR3 is TGTGCCAGCAGCTTATCAGAGAACACTGAAGCTTTCTTT.

In this sample, this clone turned up a few times. The chain has TRBV30 and TRBJ2-5, with D tentatively TRBD2 (7 bases). Trimming removed 0 bases from V and 8 bases from J, with 13 bases in between. CDR1 is GTSNPN and CDR2 is SVGIG in the germline V gene (reference sequence). CDR3 length: 13 residues. The CDR3 DNA is TGTGCCTGGAGTGTTGGGGGGGCAGGCACCCAGTACTTC. It translates to CAWSVGGAGTQYF.

The chain recombines TRBV29-1 with TRBJ1-1; 8 bases align to TRBD1. J lost 5 bases, V lost 4 bases, and 6 bases had no gene match. The V gene's germline CDR1 is SQVTM and CDR2 ANQGSEA. CDR3 length equals 13 residues. DNA for the CDR3: TGCAGCGTTGCCAGGGGGCCCGTGACTGAAGCTTTCTTT. Its translation is CSVARGPVTEAFF.

The gene calls are TRBV7-3 and TRBJ2-5; 10 bases line up with TRBD2. CDR3 length: 14 amino acids. CDR1 is SGHTA and CDR2 is FQGTGA in the germline V gene. J gave up 5 bases and V 5 bases, and 5 bases lay outside the gene matches. The CDR3 nucleotides are TGTGCCAGCAGCCCGAGCGGGAGGGTGGAGACCCAGTACTTC. Protein sequence: CASSPSGRVETQYF.

This chain uses TRBV30 with TRBJ1-1; D gene ambiguous. CDR3 size: 12 residues. The germline gives CDR1 GTSNPN, CDR2 SVGIG (reference sequence). Between the trimmed V and J ends, which lost 0 bases and 8 bases, there was a span of 10 bases. CDR3: CAWSVTHEEAFF. For the CDR3, the DNA is TGTGCCTGGAGTGTTACCCACGAGGAAGCTTTCTTT.

The J gene is TRBJ2-7, the V gene TRBV5-1; D may be TRBD2 (5 bases). V shed 4 bases and J shed 1 base, with 12 bases lying between them. Germline V CDR1 and CDR2: SGHRS, YFSETQ. The CDR3 sequence is 14 residues long. The CDR3 loop is CASSPLAPSYEQYF. CDR3 sequence (DNA): TGCGCCAGCAGCCCTCTAGCTCCTTCCTACGAGCAGTACTTC.

V is TRBV5-4 and J is TRBJ2-5; the match to TRBD2 covers 11 bases. Germline-derived CDR1 and CDR2 are SGHNT and YYREEE (reference sequence). Trimming at V came to 4 bases and at J to 4 bases, leaving 6 bases not matched to a gene. The CDR3 spans 15 residues. CDR3 sequence: CASSLYLAGGETQYF. The CDR3 DNA follows: TGTGCCAGCAGCCTTTACCTAGCGGGGGGAGAGACCCAGTACTTC.

This chain connects TRBV5-6 to TRBJ1-3; D is perhaps TRBD1 (5 bases). V lost 2 bases, J lost 0 bases, and 12 bases lay in between. CDR1 is SGHDT, CDR2 YYEEEE, per germline. The CDR3 extends over 16 amino acids. CDR3 sequence: CASSLAGSFSGNTIYF. The CDR3 bases are TGTGCCAGCAGCTTAGCAGGGTCTTTCTCTGGAAACACCATATATTTT.

The chain uses TRBV30 and TRBJ2-3; 10 bases match TRBD2. The CDR3 has 14 residues. Germline lookup yields CDR1 GTSNPN and CDR2 SVGIG (reference sequence). J lost 4 bases, V lost 1 base, and 2 bases had no gene match. The CDR3 DNA reads as TGTGCCTGGAGTGGGACTAGCGGAGCAGATACGCAGTATTTT. Protein sequence: CAWSGTSGADTQYF.

The rearrangement uses TRBV10-3 and TRBJ1-3; 7 bases match TRBD1. J was trimmed by 0 bases and V by 4 bases; bases with no gene match: 3. Germline V gene lookup returns CDR1 ENHRY and CDR2 SYGVKD. There are 15 residues in the CDR3. Written as DNA, the CDR3 is TGTGCCATCAGTGCGGGACAGAGCTCTGGAAACACCATATATTTT. Translation: CAISAGQSSGNTIYF.

This clone was detected only a few times. V is TRBV6-6 and J is TRBJ2-7; D possibly corresponds to TRBD1 (5 bases). V lost 5 bases, J lost 0 bases, and 11 bases lay in between. The CDR3 sequence is 14 residues long. CDR1 and CDR2 from the germline V gene are MNHNY and SVGAGI (reference sequence). CDR3 in DNA: TGTGCCAGCAGTCAACTGGACAACTCCTACGAGCAGTACTTC. This encodes CASSQLDNSYEQYF.

The CDR3 reads CASSERLNTGELFF. In DNA form, the CDR3 reads TGCGCCAGCAGTGAGAGACTGAACACCGGGGAGCTGTTTTTT. This rearrangement joins TRBV10-1 to TRBJ2-2; the D is unclear. CDR1 and CDR2 (germline): WNHNN, SYGVQD (reference sequence). V dropped 2 bases and J dropped 1 base, with 5 bases sitting between them. The CDR3 sequence is 14 residues long.

The genes are TRBV6-5 and TRBJ2-1; tentatively, D is TRBD1 (6 bases). The germline CDR1 and CDR2 sequences are MNHEY and SVGAGI. V lost 0 bases and J lost 8, with 8 bases in between. CDR3 length: 13 residues. CDR3 sequence reads: CASSYSQGHEQFF. Here the CDR3 DNA reads TGTGCCAGCAGTTACTCCCAGGGGCATGAGCAGTTCTTC.

The chain carries TRBV11-2 and TRBJ2-7; a weak D match, TRBD2 (6 bases). The CDR3 has 17 amino acids. Germline CDR1 is SGHAT and CDR2 is FQNNGV. V was clipped by 4 bases and J by 7 bases, with 26 bases between them. CDR3 amino acids: CASSSAELPGLSGEQYF. In nucleotides, the CDR3 is TGTGCCAGCAGCTCAGCGGAACTACCGGGACTTTCGGGGGAGCAGTACTTC.

This clone turned up a few times. The chain recombines TRBV5-1 with TRBJ2-1; TRBD1 aligns across 8 bases. CDR1 is SGHRS and CDR2 is YFSETQ in the germline V gene. The CDR3 is 15 amino acids. After removal of 4 bases from V and 7 bases from J, the junction contained 10 bases not matched to a gene. CDR3 nucleotides: TGCGCCAGCAGCCTTGACAGGGGCCGTACAAATGAGCAGTTCTTC. Its translation: CASSLDRGRTNEQFF. Variable domain in full (rest from reference TRBV5-1 and TRBJ2-1): KAGVTQTPRYLIKTRGQQVTLSCSPISGHRSVSWYQQTPGQGLQFLFEYFSETQRNKGNFPGRFSGRQFSNSRSEMNVSTLELGDSALYLCASSLDRGRTNEQFFGPGTRLTVL.

The gene calls are TRBV13 and TRBJ1-4; D is unresolved. CDR1 and CDR2 from the germline V gene are PRHDT and FYEKMQ (reference sequence). Trimming pared 1 base from V and 9 bases from J, leaving 12 bases between. The CDR3 length is 14 residues. The CDR3 nucleotides read TGTGCCAGCAGCTTAGTCCGGGAGCGGAAAAAACTGTTTTTT. The encoded protein is CASSLVRERKKLFF.